The entry below gives a single TCR beta chain sequence along with its context. The antigen is undetermined. Primers included in the PCR were 60 Vbeta and 13 Jbeta primers. Clones were sequenced by immunoSEQ multiplex PCR, and TCRdb holds only the in-frame ones, with some missing. The sample consists of about 180,000 clones, roughly four fifths of them appearing once. Trimming pared 1 base from V and 3 bases from J, leaving 6 bases between. This CDR3 spans 13 amino acids. Per germline, CDR1 LNHNV and CDR2 YYDKDF (reference sequence). The data are from a study of cytomegalovirus exposure and HLA in healthy donors. Points from the study as a whole: Presence/absence analyses assumed roughly uniform sequencing depth across donors.

The material sequenced was PBMCs. The J gene is TRBJ2-5, the V gene TRBV15; D uncertain. The receptor comes from a woman between 18 and 29 years old in good health and CMV-seropositive. CDR3 protein: CATSRVPEETQYF. For the CDR3, the DNA is TGTGCCACCAGCAGAGTTCCCGAAGAGACCCAGTACTTC.